Below, 20 T cell receptor beta chains from the same sample are listed, as sequenced in a study of a mutant IDH1 vaccine in newly diagnosed glioma. These receptors' antigens are unknown. Stated time point: week 47, end of study. With topical imiquimod, each dose of the vaccine consisted of 300 ug of mutant IDH1 20-mer peptide. Libraries were prepared by immunoSEQ multiplex PCR; TCRdb keeps only in-frame clonotypes and omits some of them. The data contain 9,000 to 13,000 clones, about four fifths of them singletons. The sample was PBMCs, taken from a glioma patient whose treatment included an IDH1 peptide vaccine. The receptors were gathered from a man between 25 and 39 years old with glioma.

V gene TRBV4-1 combines with J gene TRBJ1-4, with TRBD1 matching over 8 bases. CDR3 size: 15 residues. Trimming cost V 0 bases and J 11 bases; bases outside gene matches: 8. Germline loops: CDR1 MGHRA, CDR2 YSYEKL. The CDR3 region is CASSQEDREVKKLFF. CDR3 bases: TGCGCCAGCAGCCAAGAGGACAGGGAGGTGAAGAAACTGTTTTTT.

The CDR3 DNA sequence: TGTGCCATCAGTGAGTCTCCGGACACAGATACGCAGTATTTT. Protein sequence: CAISESPDTDTQYF. The rearrangement links TRBV10-3 to TRBJ2-3; no definite D call. Trimming pared 0 bases from V and 2 bases from J, leaving 6 bases between. CDR1 is ENHRY, CDR2 SYGVKD, per germline. The CDR3 extends over 14 amino acids.

The chain has TRBV7-8 and TRBJ1-5; D is unresolved. CDR3 length equals 12 residues. V was trimmed by 4 bases and J by 3 bases, leaving 4 bases between them. Germline V gene sequence: CDR1 SGHVS, CDR2 FQNEAQ. This CDR3 is CASSSYNQPQHF. The CDR3 region has the DNA TGTGCCAGCAGCTCATACAATCAGCCCCAGCATTTT.

This clone has just a few counts. This rearrangement joins TRBV7-6 to TRBJ1-1, with D perhaps TRBD1 (6 bases). The CDR3 totals 16 residues. Germline V gene data show CDR1 as SGHVS and CDR2 as FNYEAQ. With 1 base removed from V and 0 bases from J, the gap between germline ends came to 12 bases. The CDR3 is CASSLGAGTLNTEAFF. In nucleotides, the CDR3 is TGTGCCAGCAGCTTAGGGGCCGGGACACTGAACACTGAAGCTTTCTTT.

This clone was counted between two and nine times. J is TRBJ2-7 and V is TRBV25-1; the D gene could be TRBD1 or TRBD2 (5 bases each). Trimming removed 6 bases at V and 6 bases at J, with 9 bases between. CDR1 and CDR2 (germline): MGHDK, SYGVNS. The CDR3 extends over 11 amino acids. The CDR3, as DNA: TGTGCCAGCAGGGGGACGGGCGAGCAGTACTTC. Amino acid sequence: CASRGTGEQYF.

In this sample, this clone is medium-sized. This rearrangement joins TRBV16 to TRBJ2-3; the match to TRBD1 covers 8 bases. CDR3 length: 17 residues. Trimming removed 0 bases from V and 1 base from J; junction bases left unmatched: 6. Germline lookup yields CDR1 KGHSY and CDR2 FQNENV. For the CDR3, the DNA is TGTGCCAGCAGCCAATCGAGGCAGGGGGCACGCACAGATACGCAGTATTTT. Residues: CASSQSRQGARTDTQYF. Drawing the rest from reference TRBV16 and TRBJ2-3, the complete variable domain is GEEVAQTPKHLVRGEGQKAKLYCAPIKGHSYVFWYQQVLKNEFKFLISFQNENVFDETGMPKERFSAKCLPNSPCSLEIQATKLEDSAVYFCASSQSRQGARTDTQYFGPGTRLTVL.

V and J are TRBV6-1 and TRBJ1-2, with D tentatively TRBD1 (6 bases). V gave up 9 bases and J gave up 0 bases, with 17 bases separating them. The CDR3 sequence is 15 residues long. Looked up from germline, CDR1 is MNHNS and CDR2 is SASEGT. The CDR3 DNA follows: TGTGCCAGTCGAGAACCAGGGGCCGCTAACTATGGCTACACCTTC. It is translated as CASREPGAANYGYTF.

The chain couples TRBV6-5 to TRBJ1-1; possibly TRBD1 for D (6 bases). CDR1 and CDR2 from the germline V gene are MNHEY and SVGAGI. V lost 4 bases and J 11 bases, leaving 23 bases between the germline ends. The CDR3 consists of 15 residues. CDR3 in DNA: TGTGCCAGCAGTTGGTGGACATCAGGGGAATTGCGGGCTTTCTTT. Translating gives CASSWWTSGELRAFF.

The chain recombines TRBV19 with TRBJ1-2; 10 positions match TRBD1. Germline CDR1 and CDR2: LNHDA and SQIVND (reference sequence). This CDR3 has 14 residues. The J segment lost 4 bases and the V segment lost 7 bases, leaving 6 bases of the junction unmatched. In nucleotides, the CDR3 is TGTGCCAGTATGGGACAGGGGACACTCTATGGCTACACCTTC. Translated: CASMGQGTLYGYTF.

V and J are TRBV5-1 and TRBJ1-1; TRBD1 is a possible D gene (5 bases). Between the trimmed V and J ends, which lost 2 bases and 4 bases, there was a span of 12 bases. The germline V gene encodes CDR1 SGHRS and CDR2 YFSETQ. There are 14 residues in the CDR3. In nucleotides, the CDR3 is TGCGCCAGCAGCTTTCAGGGTGAGGGCACTGAAGCTTTCTTT. This encodes CASSFQGEGTEAFF. Filled out from reference TRBV5-1 and TRBJ1-1, the complete variable domain reads KAGVTQTPRYLIKTRGQQVTLSCSPISGHRSVSWYQQTPGQGLQFLFEYFSETQRNKGNFPGRFSGRQFSNSRSEMNVSTLELGDSALYLCASSFQGEGTEAFFGQGTRLTVV.

The chain carries TRBV7-9 and TRBJ2-7; D is possibly TRBD2 (7 bases). With 6 bases removed from V and 3 bases from J, the gap between germline ends came to 12 bases. CDR1 and CDR2 (germline): SEHNR, FQNEAQ (reference sequence). This CDR3 spans 13 amino acids. CDR3 amino acids: CASRRGEGYEQYF. For the CDR3, the DNA is TGTGCCAGCAGGAGGGGGGAGGGCTACGAGCAGTACTTC. Full variable domain (outside the CDR3, taken from reference TRBV7-9 and TRBJ2-7): DTGVSQNPRHKITKRGQNVTFRCDPISEHNRLYWYRQTLGQGPEFLTYFQNEAQLEKSRLLSDRFSAERPKGSFSTLEIQRTEQGDSAMYLCASRRGEGYEQYFGPGTRLTVT.

The chain employs TRBV10-3 and TRBJ1-1; D gene uncertain. Per germline, CDR1 ENHRY and CDR2 SYGVKD. The CDR3 loop spans 12 amino acids. Trimming left V 2 bases short and J 6 bases short, with 7 bases between. CDR3: CAISELGSEAFF. In nucleotides, the CDR3 is TGTGCCATCAGTGAGCTAGGGTCTGAAGCTTTCTTT.

This rearrangement joins TRBV5-1 to TRBJ2-7, with a weak D call TRBD2 (6 bases). V lost 2 bases to trimming and J lost 6 bases, with 15 bases between them. CDR1 and CDR2 (germline): SGHRS, YFSETQ. The CDR3 has 14 amino acids. CDR3 in amino acids: CASSLGDFPFEQYF. CDR3 coding DNA: TGCGCCAGCAGCTTAGGGGACTTTCCTTTCGAGCAGTACTTC.

This sequence joins TRBV15 and TRBJ1-2; no clear D gene. Per germline, CDR1 LNHNV and CDR2 YYDKDF (reference sequence). CDR3 length: 13 residues. Trimming removed 0 bases at V and 5 bases at J, with 7 bases between. CDR3 sequence reads: CATSRERIYGYTF. The CDR3 DNA follows: TGTGCCACCAGCAGAGAACGAATTTATGGCTACACCTTC.

This chain uses TRBV4-1 with TRBJ1-1; D gene ambiguous. CDR3 length equals 15 residues. Germline assignment: CDR1 MGHRA and CDR2 YSYEKL. V dropped 8 bases and J dropped 0 bases, with 16 bases sitting between them. The CDR3 spells CASRWGGRMNTEAFF. The CDR3 bases are TGCGCCAGCCGGTGGGGAGGGCGTATGAACACTGAAGCTTTCTTT.

The chain has TRBV6-4 and TRBJ2-2; unclear D gene. V lost 5 bases to trimming and J lost 6 bases, with 10 bases between them. The CDR3 length is 13 residues. Per the germline V gene, CDR1 is MRHNA and CDR2 is SNTAGT. The CDR3 sequence: CASSSQMAGELFF. In DNA form, the CDR3 reads TGTGCCAGCAGTTCCCAAATGGCCGGGGAGCTGTTTTTT.

This clone turned up a few times. CDR3 nucleotide sequence: TGTGCCAGCAGCTACACTTCCGGGGGCGAGCAGTACTTC. This translates into CASSYTSGGEQYF. The V call is TRBV27, the J call TRBJ2-7, with D tentatively TRBD2 (6 bases). Germline loops: CDR1 MNHEY, CDR2 SMNVEV (reference sequence). V was shortened by 6 bases and J by 6 bases, with 15 bases between the two germline ends. The CDR3 extends over 13 amino acids.

Here the CDR3 reads CASRSDATNEKLFF. In nucleotides, the CDR3 is TGTGCCAGCAGATCGGACGCAACTAATGAAAAACTGTTTTTT. The chain joins TRBV6-4 to TRBJ1-4, with D hard to call. The germline CDR1 and CDR2 sequences are MRHNA and SNTAGT. The V and J ends lost 6 bases and 0 bases respectively, with 8 bases between them. The CDR3 sequence is 14 residues long.

This clone has more than one count but fewer than ten. CDR3 in amino acids: CASIRTVSSYEQYF. The CDR3 DNA reads TGTGCCAGCATTAGGACAGTGAGCTCCTACGAGCAGTACTTC. This chain joins TRBV6-5 and TRBJ2-7; D might be TRBD1 (6 bases). CDR3 length: 14 amino acids. V shed 7 bases and J shed 0 bases, with 13 bases lying between them. Germline V gives CDR1 MNHEY, CDR2 SVGAGI.

The CDR3 DNA reads as TGTGCCAGCAGCCCACAGGGGGCGCAGCCCCAGCATTTT. As protein: CASSPQGAQPQHF. This chain uses TRBV6-1 with TRBJ1-5; 9 bases agree with TRBD1. CDR1 MNHNS and CDR2 SASEGT come from the germline V gene. The CDR3 sequence is 13 residues long. With 6 bases clipped from V and 7 bases from J, the junction kept 4 bases outside the gene matches.